One and the same sample provided the 6 T cell receptor beta chains below, sequenced in a study of low-dose radiotherapy and immunotherapy resistance in tumors. Time point: after trial treatment. Specified treatment: LDRT plus nivolumab, ipilimumab, low-dose cyclophosphamide and aspirin (RACIN trial). First-strand cDNA relied on TRAV- and TRBV-specific primers spanning alpha and beta chains. TCRs underwent roughly 19 PCR cycles of amplification with a constant-region primer and V-primer adapter. TCRdb passed the reads through MiXCR, listing each CDR3 protein once. The data hold 30,000 or so distinct CDR3 sequences, with less than 65% observed a single time. The sequencing used PBMCs, collected after low-dose radiotherapy plus immunotherapy. The receptors were gathered from a male donor with gallbladder cancer.

V and J are TRBV10-3 and TRBJ1-1; unclear D gene. The CDR3 runs to 14 residues. Trimming removed 0 bases at V and 1 base at J, with 6 bases between. CDR1 is ENHRY, CDR2 SYGVKD, per germline. Here the CDR3 reads CAISESDQNTEAFF. CDR3 sequence (DNA): TGTGCCATCAGTGAGTCGGACCAGAACACTGAAGCTTTCTTT.

In this sample, this clonotype turned up a few times. The V call is TRBV9, the J call TRBJ2-3; possible D gene TRBD2, 5 bases. This CDR3 is built from 15 residues. Trimming took 0 bases from V and 1 from J, leaving 9 bases between them. Germline CDR1 SGDLS, CDR2 YYNGEE. The CDR3, as DNA: TGTGCCAGCAGCGTAGGAGCCGGGGGCACAGATACGCAGTATTTT. Protein product: CASSVGAGGTDTQYF.

In its sample, this clonotype was seen many times. The V and J genes are TRBV2 and TRBJ1-5; no firm D call. Germline V lookup: CDR1 SNHLY, CDR2 FYNNEI. The germline V and J ends were trimmed by 9 bases and 1 base, with 13 bases remaining between them. The length of the CDR3 is 14 residues. The CDR3 bases are TGTGCCAGTGAGAACGGTCAGAGCAATCAGCCCCAGCATTTT. As protein: CASENGQSNQPQHF.

By proportion, this clonotype is medium-sized (0.01 to 0.1%). The chain uses TRBV12-3 or TRBV12-4 and TRBJ2-2; tentative D call: TRBD1 (7 bases). V was trimmed by 7 bases and J by 2 bases, leaving 17 bases between them. The CDR3 covers 16 residues. The DNA for the CDR3 is TGTGCCAGCACGCCGGGGGACAGAAGAAACACCGGGGAGCTGTTTTTT. This sequence encodes CASTPGDRRNTGELFF.

V is TRBV20-1 and J is TRBJ2-3; 8 nucleotides align to TRBD1. Germline assignment: CDR1 DFQATT and CDR2 SNEGSKA (reference sequence). The CDR3 length is 17 residues. The V segment lost 4 bases and the J segment 2 bases; nucleotides outside the gene matches: 14. Written as DNA, the CDR3 is TGCAGTGCTAAAAGACAGGGGTGGGACATCTCCACAGATACGCAGTATTTT. Translation gives CSAKRQGWDISTDTQYF.

The CDR3 loop is CASSQGLGLSEQYF. DNA for the CDR3: TGTGCCAGCAGCCAAGGACTAGGTTTGTCCGAGCAGTACTTC. The chain employs TRBV3-1 and TRBJ2-7; D is perhaps TRBD2 (6 bases). With 1 base removed from V and 6 bases from J, the gap between germline ends came to 13 bases. Germline loops: CDR1 LGHDT, CDR2 YNNKEL (reference sequence). The CDR3 has 14 residues.